This TCR beta chain was captured by sequencing in a study of T cell responses to AZD1222 COVID-19 vaccine (dated by TCRdb to 2020 to 2022). For the study in its entirety: AZD1222 recipients given second doses at about 4 weeks or at about 12 weeks were pooled, since spike-specific TCR depth and breadth were not found to differ between the two schedules. TCR sequencing was performed for fewer than 250 trial participants, of whom approximately 200 were given two doses of AZD1222 and roughly 25 were given two doses of MenACWY control vaccine. Trial participants were enrolled into age subgroups of 18-55, 56-69 and 70-plus years, which contained roughly 140, 27 and 60 TCR-sequenced participants, respectively.

Note on this clone: Its binding antigen is unknown. No quality values exist for individual bases; no much larger clone is one base distant.

What the study reported, not specific to this receptor: Vaccine-associated CD4 TCRs spanned the whole spike protein, with dominant responses in regions 160-218 and 743-854. After two AZD1222 doses, both the breadth and the depth of spike-specific TCRs were significantly higher than at day 0 and than in MenACWY recipients. Participants were mostly white British, with more females than males. The authors suggested clonal diversity may have been underestimated. Nearly half of unique spike-specific TCRs reportedly recognized epitopes outside regions mutated in the B.1.351 and B.1.1.7 variants. Only five to seven AZD1222 recipients were SARS-CoV-2 seropositive at baseline, limiting conclusions about previously exposed vaccinees. Because no samples from the day 14 peak response were available, repertoires could be characterized only after the peak T cell response. The 56-69-year group was small, and its depth increase did not reach significance, likely because of low power.

The CDR3 regions of human TCRbeta chains were subjected to immunosequencing. The study's processing was this. Repertoire TCRs were matched against a reference library of SARS-CoV-2-specific TCRs generated with the MIRA antigen-specificity platform. Breadth was defined as the fraction of unique TCRs that were SARS-CoV-2-associated, and depth was defined as the fraction of total T cells that were SARS-CoV-2-associated. Using the MIRA data, every spike-specific TCR was mapped to the spike region that the TCR reacted to and assigned to either a CD4 or a CD8 class. Log10-transformed breadth and depth values were compared by one-way ANOVA with Sidak's multiple comparisons tests. This immuneACCESS table, as held by TCRdb, lists in-frame sequences with V and J called but not all clones. Of the missing ones, under half trace to an unresolved V gene in checked studies; the others have no known cause. V, J and clone size were drawn from that table, and D and trimming were deduced from the DNA. For this sample the table gives 140,000 to 150,000 clones, of which roughly 93% were detected only once. The ten biggest clones cover approximately 5% of the sample.

CDR3 length: 14 amino acids, cysteine to phenylalanine. Kept here is only the CDR3 DNA, which spans 42 bases and is read in frame from base 1. CDR1 and CDR2 are read off the germline V gene as SGHDT and YYEEEE. Germline trimming: 4 bases from V, 3 bases from J; junction bases outside gene matches: 4. This specimen's time point label, interpreted: baseline before first vaccination. Samples from vaccinated people were obtained from the UK trials COV001 and COV002, which included a single-blind randomized controlled phase 2/3 trial of AZD1222 (ChAdOx1 nCoV-19) in healthy adults. For TCRbeta chain sequencing, PBMC samples from trial participants were taken at day 0 and at day 28 after the second dose.

The receptor comes from an adult in good health. This specimen was peripheral blood, taken on day 0 of AZD1222 vaccination. Recombination linked TRBV5-6 to TRBJ1-2, and 9 junctional nucleotides match TRBD1. The nucleotides are TGTGCCAGCAGCCCACAGGGGGCCGACTATGGCTACACCTTC. Its amino acids are CASSPQGADYGYTF.